These 5 T cell receptor beta chains were sequenced from one sample in a study of T cell changes during pregnancy in multiple sclerosis. The repertoire was sequenced with immunoSEQ multiplex PCR; TCRdb's copy has only in-frame clones and lacks some. Of around 110,000 clones listed, roughly 90% are singletons. The specimen was peripheral blood, collected in the third trimester of pregnancy. These receptor sequences come from a female donor with multiple sclerosis, enrolled in a pregnancy study.

CDR3 residues: CASSLTNRGETQYF. The DNA for the CDR3 is TGTGCCAGCAGCTTGACCAACCGGGGAGAGACCCAGTACTTC. The J gene is TRBJ2-5, the V gene TRBV5-4; D perhaps matches TRBD2 (5 bases). Germline CDR1 reads SGHNT; CDR2 reads YYREEE (reference sequence). V was cut by 1 base and J by 4 bases, with 11 bases left in between. This CDR3 region has 14 residues. The complete variable domain, with remaining parts taken from reference TRBV5-4 and TRBJ2-5, reads ETGVTQSPTHLIKTRGQQVTLRCSSQSGHNTVSWYQQALGQGPQFIFQYYREEENGRGNFPPRFSGLQFPNYSSELNVNALELDDSALYLCASSLTNRGETQYFGPGTRLLVL.

Only one count was recorded for this clone. This chain uses TRBV20-1 with TRBJ1-1; D is perhaps TRBD1 (5 bases). Germline assignment: CDR1 DFQATT and CDR2 SNEGSKA (reference sequence). The CDR3 length is 11 residues. Trimming removed 6 bases from V and 7 bases from J, with 12 bases in between. The CDR3 reads CSAGEGFEAFF. CDR3 DNA sequence: TGCAGTGCAGGGGAAGGGTTTGAAGCTTTCTTT.

Of note for this clone: The same CDR3 can be traced to other DNA sequences in this sample. The genes are TRBV7-9 and TRBJ1-5; D is ambiguous. Germline V CDR1 and CDR2: SEHNR, FQNEAQ (reference sequence). V gave up 1 base and J gave up 7 bases, with 8 bases separating them. The CDR3 consists of 13 residues. CDR3 in amino acids: CASSLGGQQPQHF. CDR3 nucleotide sequence: TGTGCCAGCAGCTTAGGTGGGCAGCAGCCCCAGCATTTT.

This clone appeared a single time. The rearrangement links TRBV7-2 to TRBJ2-7; a possible D gene is TRBD2 (5 bases). This CDR3 is 14 amino acids long. The germline V gene has CDR1 SGHTA and CDR2 FQGNSA. Trimming stripped 3 bases from V and 2 bases from J, with 11 bases between. CDR3 coding DNA: TGTGCCAGCAGCTTCAGGAGGCGAGCCTACGAGCAGTACTTC. Amino acid sequence: CASSFRRRAYEQYF.

This chain joins TRBV28 and TRBJ2-7; 12 positions match TRBD1. CDR1 MDHEN and CDR2 SYDVKM come from the germline V gene. With 1 base clipped from V and 7 bases from J, the junction kept 11 bases outside the gene matches. The CDR3 length is 17 residues. The DNA of the CDR3 is TGTGCCAGCAGTTTATATTCAGCGGGACAGGGGGCGAGGGAGCAGTACTTC. The encoded protein is CASSLYSAGQGAREQYF.